This is a list of T cell receptor beta chains from one sample in a study of blood T cells in healthy people across ages. Each CDR3 protein is one row after TCRdb ran MiXCR on the 5' RACE reads. Of some 640,000 distinct CDR3 sequences detected, around 48% appear once; the ten largest clones hold around 32%. Sequenced input: blood. These TCRs come from a woman in her sixties in good health. The CDR3 runs from the conserved cysteine through the conserved F or W. The order of the fields is J gene, clone size, V gene, D gene, CDR3 length, CDR3 protein, CDR3 DNA. A D gene is named only where the DNA matches it firmly. Size is omitted from some rows. Given values are once, few, many or a class for expanded clones.

j_gene: TRBJ1-6; abundance: -; v_gene: TRBV6-6; d_gene: TRBD1; len: 13; CDR3aa: CASSPGQNSPLHF; CDR3nt: TGTGCCAGCAGCCCGGGACAGAATTCACCCCTCCACTTT
j_gene: TRBJ1-1; abundance: -; v_gene: TRBV5-1; d_gene: -; len: 14; CDR3aa: CASSLDAGNTEAFF; CDR3nt: TGCGCCAGCAGCTTGGACGCAGGGAACACTGAAGCTTTCTTT
j_gene: TRBJ2-4; abundance: many; v_gene: TRBV5-5; d_gene: TRBD1; len: 14; CDR3aa: CASSQDRGDYIQYF; CDR3nt: TGTGCCAGCAGTCAGGACAGGGGGGATTACATTCAGTACTTC
j_gene: TRBJ2-3; abundance: few; v_gene: TRBV29-1; d_gene: -; len: 15; CDR3aa: CSVEGRREATDTQYF; CDR3nt: TGCAGCGTTGAAGGTAGGAGGGAAGCGACAGATACGCAGTATTTT
j_gene: TRBJ2-7; abundance: once; v_gene: TRBV6-6; d_gene: TRBD2; len: 15; CDR3aa: CASRPSSGKYNEQYF; CDR3nt: TGTGCCAGCAGACCGTCTAGCGGTAAATACAATGAGCAGTACTTC
j_gene: TRBJ2-3; abundance: -; v_gene: TRBV12-3/TRBV12-4; d_gene: -; len: 15; CDR3aa: CASSPRDVGTDTQYF; CDR3nt: TGTGCCAGCAGTCCCCGGGACGTCGGCACAGATACGCAGTATTTT
j_gene: TRBJ2-2; abundance: -; v_gene: TRBV2; d_gene: -; len: 13; CDR3aa: CASRDRLSGELFF; CDR3nt: TGTGCCAGCCGAGACAGGCTCTCCGGGGAGCTGTTTTTT
j_gene: TRBJ1-6; abundance: few; v_gene: TRBV4-3; d_gene: TRBD1; len: 14; CDR3aa: CASSQDRGNSPLHF; CDR3nt: TGCGCCAGCAGCCAAGACAGGGGGAATTCACCCCTCCACTTT
j_gene: TRBJ2-3; abundance: -; v_gene: TRBV20-1; d_gene: TRBD2; len: 15; CDR3aa: CSARMASGLPDTQYF; CDR3nt: TGCAGTGCTAGAATGGCTAGCGGACTCCCAGATACGCAGTATTTT
j_gene: TRBJ1-1; abundance: -; v_gene: TRBV7-2; d_gene: -; len: 14; CDR3aa: CASSLGGAFLEAFF; CDR3nt: TGTGCCAGCAGCTTAGGGGGGGCATTCCTTGAAGCTTTCTTT
j_gene: TRBJ2-5; abundance: many; v_gene: TRBV18; d_gene: -; len: 13; CDR3aa: CASSPGAQETQYF; CDR3nt: TGTGCCAGCAGCCCAGGGGCTCAAGAGACCCAGTACTTC
j_gene: TRBJ2-3; abundance: many; v_gene: TRBV2; d_gene: -; len: 12; CDR3aa: CASRPDTDTQYF; CDR3nt: TGTGCCAGCAGACCCGACACAGATACGCAGTATTTT
j_gene: TRBJ2-5; abundance: few; v_gene: TRBV28; d_gene: -; len: 14; CDR3aa: CASSLWDMGETQYF; CDR3nt: TGTGCCAGCAGTTTATGGGACATGGGGGAGACCCAGTACTTC
j_gene: TRBJ2-7; abundance: -; v_gene: TRBV9; d_gene: TRBD2; len: 16; CDR3aa: CASSASGTTSLAEQYF; CDR3nt: TGTGCCAGCAGCGCCTCCGGGACTACGAGTTTAGCCGAGCAGTACTTC
j_gene: TRBJ1-2; abundance: few; v_gene: TRBV6-6; d_gene: TRBD1; len: 17; CDR3aa: CASRSDAPGTGTHGYTF; CDR3nt: TGTGCCAGCAGGTCCGATGCCCCCGGGACAGGGACGCATGGCTACACCTTC
j_gene: TRBJ2-5; abundance: few; v_gene: TRBV6-5; d_gene: -; len: 14; CDR3aa: CASSYSTLPGTQYF; CDR3nt: TGTGCCAGCAGTTACTCGACTTTGCCGGGGACCCAGTACTTC
j_gene: TRBJ1-1; abundance: once; v_gene: TRBV20-1; d_gene: -; len: 15; CDR3aa: CSARVPGAGRTEAFF; CDR3nt: TGCAGTGCTAGAGTCCCAGGGGCCGGACGGACTGAAGCTTTCTTT
j_gene: TRBJ1-1; abundance: few; v_gene: TRBV15; d_gene: -; len: 16; CDR3aa: CATSNRAGPMNTEAFF; CDR3nt: TGTGCCACCAGCAATAGAGCAGGGCCGATGAACACTGAAGCTTTCTTT
j_gene: TRBJ1-2; abundance: -; v_gene: TRBV7-6; d_gene: -; len: 12; CDR3aa: CASSPGDAGYTF; CDR3nt: TGTGCCAGCAGCCCCGGGGATGCTGGCTACACCTTC
j_gene: TRBJ2-1; abundance: many; v_gene: TRBV18; d_gene: TRBD2; len: 20; CDR3aa: CASSPPNAIGLVSDYNQQFF; CDR3nt: TGTGCCAGCTCACCACCCAATGCTATAGGACTAGTCAGCGACTACAATCAGCAGTTCTTC
j_gene: TRBJ2-5; abundance: few; v_gene: TRBV7-3; d_gene: TRBD2; len: 15; CDR3aa: CASSLRLAGYNEQYF; CDR3nt: TGTGCCAGCAGCTTACGACTAGCGGGATACAATGAGCAGTACTTC
j_gene: TRBJ2-7; abundance: once; v_gene: TRBV7-2; d_gene: -; len: 15; CDR3aa: CASSLGGANSYEKYF; CDR3nt: TGTGCCAGCAGCTTAGGGGGGGCCAACTCCTACGAGAAGTACTTC
j_gene: TRBJ1-4; abundance: -; v_gene: TRBV10-3; d_gene: -; len: 14; CDR3aa: CAISESGHLEKLFF; CDR3nt: TGTGCCATCAGTGAGTCGGGACACCTCGAAAAACTGTTTTTT
j_gene: TRBJ1-2; abundance: -; v_gene: TRBV7-2; d_gene: -; len: 18; CDR3aa: CASSFRAVAPGLNYGYTF; CDR3nt: TGTGCCAGCAGCTTCCGGGCTGTAGCGCCGGGCTTAAACTATGGCTACACCTTC
j_gene: TRBJ1-1; abundance: once; v_gene: TRBV2; d_gene: TRBD1; len: 16; CDR3aa: CASSPRQGPGNTEAFF; CDR3nt: TGTGCCAGCAGCCCACGACAGGGGCCGGGGAACACTGAAGCTTTCTTT
j_gene: TRBJ2-7; abundance: few; v_gene: TRBV27; d_gene: -; len: 14; CDR3aa: CASSTATGTYEQYF; CDR3nt: TGTGCCAGCAGTACCGCGACAGGAACCTACGAGCAGTACTTC
j_gene: TRBJ2-3; abundance: -; v_gene: TRBV2; d_gene: TRBD2; len: 14; CDR3aa: CASSPSGMADTQYF; CDR3nt: TGTGCCAGCAGTCCTAGCGGGATGGCAGATACGCAGTATTTT
j_gene: TRBJ2-5; abundance: -; v_gene: TRBV7-9; d_gene: TRBD2; len: 18; CDR3aa: CASSPTKGLAGGPETQYF; CDR3nt: TGTGCCAGCAGCCCAACGAAGGGTTTGGCGGGAGGTCCAGAGACCCAGTACTTC
j_gene: TRBJ2-1; abundance: -; v_gene: TRBV14; d_gene: TRBD2; len: 17; CDR3aa: CAGSPLYETSGINEQFF; CDR3nt: TGTGCCGGCAGCCCACTCTATGAGACTAGCGGGATCAATGAGCAGTTCTTC
j_gene: TRBJ1-1; abundance: -; v_gene: TRBV20-1; d_gene: -; len: 12; CDR3aa: CSAREGVAEAFF; CDR3nt: TGCAGTGCTAGAGAGGGGGTGGCTGAAGCTTTCTTT
j_gene: TRBJ2-3; abundance: -; v_gene: TRBV7-2; d_gene: -; len: 15; CDR3aa: CASSPRGAGTDTQYF; CDR3nt: TGTGCCAGCAGCCCCAGGGGAGCGGGAACAGATACGCAGTATTTT
j_gene: TRBJ1-2; abundance: -; v_gene: TRBV7-9; d_gene: -; len: 12; CDR3aa: CASRYSDYGYTF; CDR3nt: TGTGCCAGCAGGTACTCGGACTATGGCTACACCTTC
j_gene: TRBJ2-7; abundance: -; v_gene: TRBV7-9; d_gene: -; len: 15; CDR3aa: CASSLGQGFTYEQYF; CDR3nt: TGTGCCAGCAGCTTAGGTCAGGGCTTTACCTACGAGCAGTACTTC
j_gene: TRBJ1-1; abundance: -; v_gene: TRBV6-2/TRBV6-3; d_gene: -; len: 12; CDR3aa: CASRTGMIEAFF; CDR3nt: TGTGCCAGCAGAACAGGGATGATTGAAGCTTTCTTT
j_gene: TRBJ2-7; abundance: once; v_gene: TRBV10-3; d_gene: -; len: 14; CDR3aa: CAISEAGRGYEQYF; CDR3nt: TGTGCCATCAGTGAGGCAGGCAGGGGTTACGAGCAGTACTTC
j_gene: TRBJ2-1; abundance: -; v_gene: TRBV3-1; d_gene: -; len: 15; CDR3aa: CASSQDPGGRNEQFF; CDR3nt: TGTGCCAGCAGCCAAGACCCTGGGGGGAGGAATGAGCAGTTCTTC
j_gene: TRBJ2-2; abundance: -; v_gene: TRBV7-7; d_gene: -; len: 15; CDR3aa: CASSSSTVNTGELFF; CDR3nt: TGTGCCAGCAGTTCAAGTACCGTGAACACCGGGGAGCTGTTTTTT
j_gene: TRBJ1-1; abundance: -; v_gene: TRBV7-2; d_gene: -; len: 16; CDR3aa: CASSPQGGFRNTEAFF; CDR3nt: TGTGCCAGCAGTCCTCAGGGCGGATTTAGGAACACTGAAGCTTTCTTT
j_gene: TRBJ1-4; abundance: -; v_gene: TRBV5-1; d_gene: -; len: 13; CDR3aa: CVSSLRGNEKLFF; CDR3nt: TGCGTCAGCAGCTTGCGGGGGAATGAAAAACTGTTTTTT
j_gene: TRBJ2-5; abundance: few; v_gene: TRBV7-3; d_gene: TRBD2; len: 15; CDR3aa: CASSEIPSGRETQYF; CDR3nt: TGTGCCAGCAGTGAGATCCCTAGCGGCAGAGAGACCCAGTACTTC
j_gene: TRBJ2-3; abundance: few; v_gene: TRBV14; d_gene: -; len: 14; CDR3aa: CASSRMVRTDTQYF; CDR3nt: TGTGCCAGCAGCCGGATGGTCCGCACAGATACGCAGTATTTT
j_gene: TRBJ1-4; abundance: -; v_gene: TRBV2; d_gene: -; len: 15; CDR3aa: CASKGRDRANEKLFF; CDR3nt: TGTGCCAGCAAGGGCAGGGATAGAGCTAATGAAAAACTGTTTTTT
j_gene: TRBJ2-7; abundance: -; v_gene: TRBV2; d_gene: -; len: 14; CDR3aa: CASSEGRARHEQYF; CDR3nt: TGTGCCAGCAGTGAAGGCAGGGCTAGACACGAGCAGTACTTC
j_gene: TRBJ2-5; abundance: few; v_gene: TRBV5-1; d_gene: TRBD1; len: 15; CDR3aa: CASSPGPGQKETQYF; CDR3nt: TGCGCCAGCAGCCCGGGACCGGGACAGAAAGAGACCCAGTACTTC
j_gene: TRBJ2-3; abundance: -; v_gene: TRBV12-3/TRBV12-4; d_gene: TRBD1; len: 15; CDR3aa: CASSSGTGSTDTQYF; CDR3nt: TGTGCCAGCAGCTCCGGGACAGGGAGCACAGATACGCAGTATTTT
j_gene: TRBJ2-3; abundance: -; v_gene: TRBV29-1; d_gene: TRBD1; len: 13; CDR3aa: CSTDRGETDTQYF; CDR3nt: TGCAGCACCGACAGGGGGGAAACAGATACGCAGTATTTT